These 8 T cell receptor beta chains share one sample of origin, sequenced in a study of cytomegalovirus exposure and HLA in healthy donors. Amplification used 60 Vbeta primers and 13 Jbeta primers. Here immunoSEQ multiplex PCR was the method, and the copy in TCRdb shows in-frame clones only, minus some. The table lists fewer than 130,000 clones, roughly three fifths of them singletons. The material sequenced was PBMCs. The receptor set was obtained from a young man in good health and CMV-seropositive.

The genes are TRBV18 and TRBJ2-1, with 8 nucleotides matching TRBD2. CDR1 and CDR2 from the germline V gene are KGHSH and LQKENI. CDR3 length: 15 amino acids. With 0 bases clipped from V and 7 bases from J, the junction kept 5 bases outside the gene matches. The CDR3 reads CASSPPVAGGNEQFF. The CDR3, as DNA: TGTGCCAGCTCACCACCAGTCGCGGGGGGAAATGAGCAGTTCTTC.

This clone was detected once. V gene TRBV15 combines with J gene TRBJ2-3; 10 positions match TRBD2. Per the germline V gene, CDR1 is LNHNV and CDR2 is YYDKDF (reference sequence). The CDR3 is 14 amino acids. Trimming removed 3 bases from V and 3 bases from J; junction bases left unmatched: 0. In nucleotides, the CDR3 is TGTGCCACCAGCAGGGGACTAGCGACAGATACGCAGTATTTT. Residues: CATSRGLATDTQYF.

This clone was seen a few times. This chain joins TRBV27 and TRBJ1-2; 9 bases fit TRBD1. Germline V gene sequence: CDR1 MNHEY, CDR2 SMNVEV (reference sequence). This CDR3 contains 15 residues. V shed 5 bases and J 7 bases; nucleotides not matched to a gene: 11. The CDR3 region has the DNA TGTGCCAGCAGTACAACGACAGGGGGGATTTCTGGCTACACCTTC. Translation gives CASSTTTGGISGYTF.

This clone was seen only a few times. This chain joins TRBV29-1 and TRBJ2-5; 7 bases agree with TRBD1. Germline V CDR1 and CDR2: SQVTM, ANQGSEA. The CDR3 loop spans 12 amino acids. Trimming removed 3 bases from V and 4 bases from J; junction bases left unmatched: 2. The CDR3 sequence is CSVETGPETQYF. The CDR3 coding sequence is TGCAGCGTTGAGACAGGGCCAGAGACCCAGTACTTC.

This rearrangement joins TRBV7-9 to TRBJ2-7; D possibly corresponds to TRBD1 (5 bases). Germline CDR1 and CDR2: SEHNR and FQNEAQ (reference sequence). This CDR3 contains 12 residues. V was clipped by 5 bases and J by 3 bases, with 8 bases between them. The CDR3 reads CASSIDSYEQYF. As DNA, the CDR3 is TGTGCCAGCAGCATCGACAGCTACGAGCAGTACTTC. Looking up the rest from reference TRBV7-9 and TRBJ2-7 gives the full variable domain: DTGVSQNPRHKITKRGQNVTFRCDPISEHNRLYWYRQTLGQGPEFLTYFQNEAQLEKSRLLSDRFSAERPKGSFSTLEIQRTEQGDSAMYLCASSIDSYEQYFGPGTRLTVT.

The V gene is TRBV9, the J gene TRBJ1-2; 8 nucleotides align to TRBD1. The CDR3 has 14 residues. Looked up from germline, CDR1 is SGDLS and CDR2 is YYNGEE. After removal of 0 bases from V and 2 bases from J, the junction contained 0 bases not matched to a gene. CDR3: CASSVGDRNYGYTF. The CDR3, as DNA: TGTGCCAGCAGCGTAGGGGACAGGAACTATGGCTACACCTTC. Together with reference TRBV9 and TRBJ1-2, the CDR3 gives the full variable domain: DSGVTQTPKHLITATGQRVTLRCSPRSGDLSVYWYQQSLDQGLQFLIQYYNGEERAKGNILERFSAQQFPDLHSELNLSSLELGDSALYFCASSVGDRNYGYTFGSGTRLTVV.

The CDR3 DNA sequence: TGCGCCAGCAGCCGAACCGACAGGACCCCCCTCGTGTACAATGAGCAGTTCTTC. Protein product: CASSRTDRTPLVYNEQFF. The chain combines TRBV4-1 with TRBJ2-1; tentatively, D is TRBD1 (6 bases). V shed 4 bases and J shed 4 bases, with 23 bases lying between them. Germline CDR1 reads MGHRA; CDR2 reads YSYEKL. The CDR3 is made up of 18 amino acids.

The chain has TRBV6-5 and TRBJ1-2; TRBD1 matches 8 bases. The CDR3 runs 13 residues. The germline V gene encodes CDR1 MNHEY and CDR2 SVGAGI. J was trimmed by 8 bases and V by 2 bases; bases with no gene match: 4. The CDR3 sequence is CASSYDRGRGYTF. DNA for the CDR3: TGTGCCAGCAGTTACGACAGGGGAAGGGGCTACACCTTC.